This T cell receptor (beta chain) was observed in a study of CD8+ T cells in alopecia areata. This CDR3 spans 15 amino acids. The ends were cut back, 3 bases at V and 1 base at J, with 12 bases in the middle. Germline V gene data show CDR1 as LNHNV and CDR2 as YYDKDF (reference sequence). It was cDNA, reverse transcribed from extracted RNA, that served as the sequencing template. Method: immunoSEQ multiplex PCR; TCRdb's copy keeps in-frame clones and lacks some. The sample gives 100,000 to 150,000 clones, about 46% of which show up once; 18% is in the top ten. The chain links TRBV15 to TRBJ2-5, with D perhaps matching TRBD1 or TRBD2 (6 bases each). The starting material was CD8+ T cells sorted from blood, obtained at week 0. This receptor was identified in a human donor with alopecia areata. The CDR3 region is CATSRLGGFQETQYF. CDR3 bases: TGTGCCACCAGCAGGTTAGGGGGGTTCCAAGAGACCCAGTACTTC.